Below, 19 T cell receptor beta chains from the same sample are listed, as sequenced in a study of breast tumors, draining lymph nodes, adjacent tissues. TCRdb itself ran the multiplex PCR reads through MiXCR, one entry per CDR3 protein. This sample has about 12,000 distinct CDR3 sequences, with about 53% found just once. The source material was breast tumor tissue. The receptors come from a female donor with breast cancer. Some clones in this sample may be carry-over from other donors' samples.

This clonotype appeared a few times. This chain's CDR3 is CARARLAAPLTYEQYF. CDR3 nucleotides: TGTGCCAGAGCCCGTCTAGCGGCACCTCTGACCTACGAGCAGTACTTC. This chain joins TRBV5-4 and TRBJ2-7; 7 nucleotides agree with TRBD2. The length of the CDR3 is 16 residues. Losses at the gene ends were 8 bases for V and 2 bases for J; bases not matched to a gene: 16. Germline-derived CDR1 and CDR2 are SGHNT and YYREEE (reference sequence).

By frequency in the sample, this clonotype is medium-sized. This chain links TRBV12-5 with TRBJ1-5; 9 positions agree with TRBD1. This CDR3 is built from 16 residues. V shed 1 base, J shed 5 bases, and the junction held 6 bases outside the gene matches. In germline, CDR1 is LGHNT, CDR2 FRNRAP. As DNA, the CDR3 is TGTGCTAGTGGTTTGGACGACAGGGGGACGGATCAGCCCCAGCATTTT. This codes for CASGLDDRGTDQPQHF.

This clonotype has just one count. The chain recombines TRBV5-4 with TRBJ2-3, with D hard to call. The CDR3 length is 13 residues. Trimming stripped 0 bases from V and 1 base from J, with 3 bases between. Germline lookup yields CDR1 SGHNT and CDR2 YYREEE (reference sequence). The CDR3 spells CASSLVGTDTQYF. The DNA for the CDR3 is TGTGCCAGCAGCTTGGTTGGCACAGATACGCAGTATTTT.

Turning to this clonotype: The limits of the CDR3 on the DNA are not certain, so only TCRdb's listed CDR3 is given. The chain links TRBV4-3 to TRBJ2-3; the D segment call TRBD1 is taken from the table without a DNA check. The CDR3 has 22 residues if both end residues are counted. Per germline, CDR1 LGHNA and CDR2 YSLEER. CDR3 in amino acids: CASSQVVRETQYFGPGTDTQYF.

Sample share makes this clonotype medium-sized (0.01 to 0.1%). The V gene is TRBV29-1, the J gene TRBJ1-6, with 8 nucleotides matching TRBD1. The CDR3 runs to 13 residues. The V segment lost 4 bases and the J segment 7 bases; nucleotides outside the gene matches: 3. Germline V gives CDR1 SQVTM, CDR2 ANQGSEA. The DNA for the CDR3 is TGCAGCGTTGGAGACAGGGGAAATTCACCCCTCCACTTT. It is translated as CSVGDRGNSPLHF.

The V gene is TRBV10-3, the J gene TRBJ1-6; no clear D gene. The V and J ends lost 6 bases and 5 bases respectively, with 11 bases between them. The CDR3 runs 14 residues. Germline V gene data show CDR1 as ENHRY and CDR2 as SYGVKD. The DNA for the CDR3 is TGTGCCATCAGCCCGGACCGAAATAATTCACCCCTCCACTTT. Its translation: CAISPDRNNSPLHF.

This chain uses TRBV10-3 with TRBJ1-4, with 10 bases that match TRBD1. Trimming cost V 10 bases and J 1 base; bases outside gene matches: 3. This CDR3 spans 14 amino acids. From germline, CDR1 is ENHRY and CDR2 SYGVKD. DNA of the CDR3: TGTGCCACCTGGGACAGGGGAACTAATGAAAAACTGTTTTTT. Its translation is CATWDRGTNEKLFF.

CDR3: CAWSGQGAFYEKLFF. CDR3 DNA sequence: TGTGCCTGGAGTGGGCAGGGGGCATTTTATGAAAAACTGTTTTTT. V and J are TRBV30 and TRBJ1-4, with 8 nucleotides matching TRBD1. The CDR3 runs to 15 residues. CDR1 and CDR2 from the germline V gene are GTSNPN and SVGIG (reference sequence). V gave up 1 base and J gave up 6 bases; unmatched junction bases: 7. Based on the CDR3 plus reference TRBV30 and TRBJ1-4, the full variable domain is SQTIHQWPATLVQPVGSPLSLECTVEGTSNPNLYWYRQAAGRGLQLLFYSVGIGQISSEVPQNLSASRPQDRQFILSSKKLLLSDSGFYLCAWSGQGAFYEKLFFGSGTQLSVL.

CDR3 region: CSAQLTGGNQPQHF. The CDR3 region has the DNA TGCAGTGCTCAGTTGACAGGGGGCAATCAGCCCCAGCATTTT. This chain uses TRBV20-1 with TRBJ1-5, with 8 bases lining up with TRBD1. The CDR3 loop spans 14 amino acids. The V gene's germline CDR1 is DFQATT and CDR2 SNEGSKA (reference sequence). The junction had 5 bases not matched to a gene; V was cut back by 5 bases and J by 2 bases.

CDR3 bases: TGTGCCACCAGTGACAGGGGGTCGCCCCCCTATGGCTACACCTTC. Its translation is CATSDRGSPPYGYTF. The chain links TRBV24-1 to TRBJ1-2; 7 nucleotides agree with TRBD1. This CDR3 contains 15 residues. V trimming: 4 bases; J trimming: 4 bases; junction bases outside the gene matches: 8. Germline V gene lookup returns CDR1 KGHDR and CDR2 SFDVKD.

At least ten counts were recorded for this clonotype. Given a much more abundant clone one base away, this may be a read error. This chain connects TRBV7-6 to TRBJ2-5; 9 bases align to TRBD1. This CDR3 has 15 amino acids. Germline CDR1 and CDR2: SGHVS and FNYEAQ. CDR3: CASSAAGTGQETQHF. In DNA form, the CDR3 reads TGTGCCAGCAGCGCCGCCGGGACAGGGCAAGAGACCCAGCACTTC.

J is TRBJ2-5 and V is TRBV11-2; TRBD1 or TRBD2 may be the D gene (6 bases each). The CDR3 is 16 residues long. Germline CDR1 is SGHAT and CDR2 is FQNNGV. V was pared by 8 bases and J by 7 bases, with 26 bases between. CDR3 loop: CASALVPGAPASTQYF. The CDR3 bases are TGTGCCAGCGCCTTAGTCCCGGGGGCGCCGGCTTCGACCCAGTACTTC.

This clonotype was recorded once. The chain employs TRBV11-2 and TRBJ2-3, with D possibly being TRBD2 (6 bases). The CDR3 sequence is 14 residues long. Germline CDR1 is SGHAT and CDR2 is FQNNGV. V was shortened by 0 bases and J by 7 bases, with 11 bases between the two germline ends. CDR3 region: CASSLDEAGNTQYF. DNA of the CDR3: TGTGCCAGCAGCTTAGATGAGGCGGGAAATACGCAGTATTTT.

This clonotype was detected many times. The chain joins TRBV5-1 to TRBJ1-1; D possibly corresponds to TRBD1 (6 bases). V was trimmed by 5 bases and J by 1 base, leaving 12 bases between them. Germline-derived CDR1 and CDR2 are SGHRS and YFSETQ. This CDR3 is built from 14 residues. The CDR3 DNA is TGCGCCAGCAGGCGGGTAGGGGGGAACACTGAAGCTTTCTTT. This encodes CASRRVGGNTEAFF.

For this clonotype: A read error may produce the germline difference seen at one junction end. The gene calls are TRBV7-2 and TRBJ2-7; D might be TRBD2 (6 bases). This CDR3 is 18 amino acids long. CDR1 and CDR2 (germline): SGHTA, FQGNSA. The CDR3 DNA follows: TGTGCCAGCAGCTTAAGTCGACCGGGAGTCGGGAGCTCCCACGAGCAGTACTTC. Protein: CASSLSRPGVGSSHEQYF.

This rearrangement joins TRBV7-3 to TRBJ2-5, with D perhaps TRBD1 or TRBD2 (5 bases each). CDR1 SGHTA and CDR2 FQGTGA come from the germline V gene. The CDR3 is made up of 18 amino acids. Trimming cost V 2 bases and J 3 bases, with 22 bases left between them. CDR3 sequence (DNA): TGTGCCAGCAGCTTAGCGCGGTCAAAGACTGGGGGAAAAGAGACCCAGTACTTC. The encoded protein is CASSLARSKTGGKETQYF.

This clonotype is termed medium-sized. The J gene is TRBJ2-7, the V gene TRBV10-3, with a weak D call TRBD1 (6 bases). Germline V gives CDR1 ENHRY, CDR2 SYGVKD. V lost 7 bases, J lost 2 bases, and 12 bases lay in between. The CDR3 length is 13 residues. CDR3 sequence reads: CAIKAGETYEQYV. The CDR3 DNA reads as TGTGCCATCAAGGCAGGGGAGACCTACGAGCAGTACGTC.

This clonotype came up many times. CDR3 nucleotides: TGTGCCAGCAGCCGGACAGGGAACTATGGCTACACCTTC. Encoded protein: CASSRTGNYGYTF. The rearrangement uses TRBV7-2 and TRBJ1-2; 8 positions match TRBD1. The CDR3 has 13 residues. The V segment lost 5 bases and the J segment 2 bases; nucleotides outside the gene matches: 1. Per the germline V gene, CDR1 is SGHTA and CDR2 is FQGNSA.

The chain is built from TRBV7-9 and TRBJ2-3, with TRBD2 matching 10 bases. The germline V gene encodes CDR1 SEHNR and CDR2 FQNEAQ (reference sequence). V lost 6 bases, J lost 6 bases, and 12 bases stayed unmatched. The CDR3 spans 16 residues. The CDR3 loop is CASSAGLAGAADTQYF. As DNA, the CDR3 is TGTGCCAGCAGTGCGGGGCTAGCGGGAGCGGCTGATACGCAGTATTTT.